What follows describes a single TCR beta chain. The antigen remains undetermined. Germline V gene data show CDR1 as SGHRS and CDR2 as YFSETQ. The J segment lost 3 bases and the V segment lost 2 bases, leaving 3 bases of the junction unmatched. CDR3 size: 15 residues. This sample was included in a study of T cell responses to AZD1222 COVID-19 vaccine. Findings and limits, study-wide: Recipients of two AZD1222 doses showed rising Spike-specific TCR breadth and depth. Among vaccine-associated CD4 TCRs, coverage spanned spike, with dominance at 160-218 and 743-854. Donors skewed white British and female; clonal diversity was possibly underestimated.

Sequenced by immunoSEQ multiplex PCR; TCRdb stores in-frame clones only, minus some. The sample contains about 96,000 clones, around 91% of which appear only once. This TCR derives from an adult in good health. The material was peripheral blood, obtained on day 0 of MenACWY control vaccination. The rearrangement links TRBV5-1 to TRBJ2-3; 10 positions match TRBD2. The CDR3 spells CASSLSGGATDTQYF. CDR3 DNA sequence: TGCGCCAGCAGCTTAAGCGGGGGGGCGACAGATACGCAGTATTTT.